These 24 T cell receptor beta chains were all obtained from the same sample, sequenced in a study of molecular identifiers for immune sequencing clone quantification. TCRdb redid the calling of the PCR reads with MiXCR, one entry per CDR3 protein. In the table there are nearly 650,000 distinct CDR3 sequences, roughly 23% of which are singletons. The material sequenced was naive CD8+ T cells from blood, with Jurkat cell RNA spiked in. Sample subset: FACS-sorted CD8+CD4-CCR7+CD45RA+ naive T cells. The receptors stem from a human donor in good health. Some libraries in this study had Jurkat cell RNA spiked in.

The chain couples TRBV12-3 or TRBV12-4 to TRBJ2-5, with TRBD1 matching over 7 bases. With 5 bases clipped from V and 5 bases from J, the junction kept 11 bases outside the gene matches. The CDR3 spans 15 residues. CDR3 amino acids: CASSLHVGGVETQYF. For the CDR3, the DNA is TGTGCCAGCAGTCTTCACGTAGGGGGCGTGGAGACCCAGTACTTC.

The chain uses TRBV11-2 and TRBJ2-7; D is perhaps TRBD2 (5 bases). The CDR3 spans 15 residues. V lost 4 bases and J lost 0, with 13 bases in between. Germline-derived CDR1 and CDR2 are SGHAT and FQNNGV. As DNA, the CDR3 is TGTGCCAGCAGCTCTGGACTTTTTATCTCCTACGAGCAGTACTTC. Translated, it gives CASSSGLFISYEQYF.

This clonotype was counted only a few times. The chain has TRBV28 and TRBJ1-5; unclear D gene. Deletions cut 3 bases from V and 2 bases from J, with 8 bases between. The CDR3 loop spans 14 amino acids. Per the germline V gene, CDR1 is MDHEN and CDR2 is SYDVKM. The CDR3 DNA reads TGTGCCAGCAGTTTGGAAAGAGGCAATCAGCCCCAGCATTTT. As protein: CASSLERGNQPQHF. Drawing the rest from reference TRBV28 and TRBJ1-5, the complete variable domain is DVKVTQSSRYLVKRTGEKVFLECVQDMDHENMFWYRQDPGLGLRLIYFSYDVKMKEKGDIPEGYSVSREKKERFSLILESASTNQTSMYLCASSLERGNQPQHFGDGTRLSIL.

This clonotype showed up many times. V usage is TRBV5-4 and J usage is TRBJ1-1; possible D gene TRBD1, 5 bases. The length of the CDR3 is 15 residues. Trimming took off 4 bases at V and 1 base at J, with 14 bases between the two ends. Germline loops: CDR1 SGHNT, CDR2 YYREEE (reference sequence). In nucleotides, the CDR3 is TGTGCCAGCAGCACCCGGCAGGGAAGGAACACTGAAGCTTTCTTT. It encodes CASSTRQGRNTEAFF.

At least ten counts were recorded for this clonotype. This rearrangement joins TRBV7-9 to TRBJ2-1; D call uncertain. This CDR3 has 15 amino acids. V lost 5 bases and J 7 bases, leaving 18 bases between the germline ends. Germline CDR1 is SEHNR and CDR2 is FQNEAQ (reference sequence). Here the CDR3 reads CASSVPLPATNEQFF. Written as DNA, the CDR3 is TGTGCCAGCAGCGTCCCCCTGCCAGCAACGAATGAGCAGTTCTTC.

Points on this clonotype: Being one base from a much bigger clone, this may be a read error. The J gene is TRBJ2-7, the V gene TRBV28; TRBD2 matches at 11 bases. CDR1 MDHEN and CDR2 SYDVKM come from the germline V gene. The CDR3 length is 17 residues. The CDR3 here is CARSGTSGSSPAYEQYF. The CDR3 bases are TGTGCCCGCAGTGGGACTAGCGGATCCTCCCCTGCTTACGAGCAGTACTTC.

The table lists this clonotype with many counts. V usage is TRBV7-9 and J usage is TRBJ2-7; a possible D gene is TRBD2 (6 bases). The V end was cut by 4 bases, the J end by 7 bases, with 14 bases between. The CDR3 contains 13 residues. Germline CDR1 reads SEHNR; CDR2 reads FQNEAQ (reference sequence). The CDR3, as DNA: TGTGCCAGCAGCTATACCGGGGGTCTGGAGCAGTACTTC. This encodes CASSYTGGLEQYF.

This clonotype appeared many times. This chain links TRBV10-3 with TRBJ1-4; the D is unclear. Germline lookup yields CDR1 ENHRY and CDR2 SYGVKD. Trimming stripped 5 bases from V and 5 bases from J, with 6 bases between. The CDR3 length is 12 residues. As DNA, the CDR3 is TGTGCCATCAGTCCGGAGAATGAAAAACTGTTTTTT. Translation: CAISPENEKLFF.

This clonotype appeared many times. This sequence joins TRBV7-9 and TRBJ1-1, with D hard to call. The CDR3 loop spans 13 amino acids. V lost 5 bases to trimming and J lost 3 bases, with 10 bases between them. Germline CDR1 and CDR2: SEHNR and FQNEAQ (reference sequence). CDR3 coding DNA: TGTGCCAGCAGCCCCGTATTCTACACTGAAGCTTTCTTT. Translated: CASSPVFYTEAFF.

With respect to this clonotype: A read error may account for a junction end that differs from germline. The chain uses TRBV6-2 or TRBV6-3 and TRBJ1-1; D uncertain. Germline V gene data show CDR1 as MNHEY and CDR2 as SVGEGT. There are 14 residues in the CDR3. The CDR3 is CGSSYEVMNTEAFF. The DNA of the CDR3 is TGTGGCAGCAGTTATGAGGTCATGAACACTGAAGCTTTCTTT.

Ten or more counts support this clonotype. CDR3 sequence: CASSPPQRGARANVLTF. The CDR3 nucleotides read TGTGCCAGCAGTCCTCCCCAGCGGGGCGCTAGGGCCAACGTCCTGACTTTC. This chain connects TRBV7-9 to TRBJ2-6, with 7 bases aligning to TRBD2. Unmatched junction bases numbered 13, after V lost 6 bases and J lost 5 bases. Germline V gene sequence: CDR1 SEHNR, CDR2 FQNEAQ (reference sequence). The CDR3 is 17 residues long.

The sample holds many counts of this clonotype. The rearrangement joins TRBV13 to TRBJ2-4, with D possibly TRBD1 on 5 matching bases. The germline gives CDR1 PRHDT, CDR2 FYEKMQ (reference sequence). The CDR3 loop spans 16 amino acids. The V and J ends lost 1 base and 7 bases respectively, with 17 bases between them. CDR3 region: CASSLEARGCINIQYF. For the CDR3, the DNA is TGTGCCAGCAGCTTAGAAGCAAGGGGCTGCATTAACATTCAGTACTTC.

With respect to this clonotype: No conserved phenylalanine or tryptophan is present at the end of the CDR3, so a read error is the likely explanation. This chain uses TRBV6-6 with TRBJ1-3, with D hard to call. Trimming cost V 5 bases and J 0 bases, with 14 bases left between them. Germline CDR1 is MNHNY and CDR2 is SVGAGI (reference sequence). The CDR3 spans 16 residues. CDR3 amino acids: CASSPLIQSSGNTIYL. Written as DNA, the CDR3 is TGTGCCAGCAGTCCCCTAATCCAGAGCTCTGGAAACACCATATATCTT.

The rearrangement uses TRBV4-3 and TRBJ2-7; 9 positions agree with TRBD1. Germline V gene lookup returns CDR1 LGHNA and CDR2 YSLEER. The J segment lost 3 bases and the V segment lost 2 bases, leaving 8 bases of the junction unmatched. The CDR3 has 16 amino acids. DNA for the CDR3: TGCGCCAGCAGCCAATATTCGGGACAGGGACACTACGAGCAGTACTTC. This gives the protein CASSQYSGQGHYEQYF.

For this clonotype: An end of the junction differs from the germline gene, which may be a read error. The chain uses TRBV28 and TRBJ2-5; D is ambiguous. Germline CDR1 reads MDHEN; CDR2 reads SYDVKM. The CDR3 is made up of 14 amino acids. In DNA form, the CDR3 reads TGTGCCAGCAGTTTACTGTGGGCCCAAGAGACCCGGTACTTC. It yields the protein CASSLLWAQETRYF.

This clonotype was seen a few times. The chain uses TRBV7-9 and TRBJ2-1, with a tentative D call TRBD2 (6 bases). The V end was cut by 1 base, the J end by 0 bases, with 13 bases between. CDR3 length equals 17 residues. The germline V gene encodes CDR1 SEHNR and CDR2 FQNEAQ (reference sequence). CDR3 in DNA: TGTGCCAGCAGCTTAGAGATAGCCGGGAGCTCCTACAATGAGCAGTTCTTC. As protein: CASSLEIAGSSYNEQFF.

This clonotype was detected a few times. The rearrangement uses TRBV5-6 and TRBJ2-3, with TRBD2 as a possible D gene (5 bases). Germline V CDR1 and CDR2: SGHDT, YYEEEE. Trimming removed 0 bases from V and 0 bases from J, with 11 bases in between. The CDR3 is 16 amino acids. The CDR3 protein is CASSLEERTSTDTQYF. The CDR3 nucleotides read TGTGCCAGCAGCTTGGAGGAGCGGACTAGCACAGATACGCAGTATTTT.

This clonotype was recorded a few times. The CDR3 protein is CASSSSGTGNYGYTF. As DNA, the CDR3 is TGTGCCAGCAGTTCATCCGGGACAGGGAACTATGGCTACACCTTC. The chain uses TRBV6-6 and TRBJ1-2; 9 bases match TRBD1. This CDR3 is 15 amino acids long. CDR1 and CDR2 (germline): MNHNY, SVGAGI (reference sequence). The trim removed 4 bases at V and 2 bases at J, leaving 5 bases unmatched.

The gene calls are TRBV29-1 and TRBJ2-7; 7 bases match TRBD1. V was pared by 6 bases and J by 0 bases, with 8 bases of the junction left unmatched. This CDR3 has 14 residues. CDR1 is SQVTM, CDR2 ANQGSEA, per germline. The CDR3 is CSVRLQGSSYEQYF. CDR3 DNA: TGCAGCGTACGACTACAGGGGAGCTCCTACGAGCAGTACTTC.

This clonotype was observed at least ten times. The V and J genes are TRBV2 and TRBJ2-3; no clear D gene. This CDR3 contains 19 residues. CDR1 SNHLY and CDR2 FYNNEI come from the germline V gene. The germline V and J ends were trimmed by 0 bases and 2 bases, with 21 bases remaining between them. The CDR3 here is CASSEALIARLGDTDTQYF. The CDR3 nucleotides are TGTGCCAGCAGTGAAGCGCTTATCGCCCGGCTAGGCGACACAGATACGCAGTATTTT. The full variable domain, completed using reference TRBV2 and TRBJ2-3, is EPEVTQTPSHQVTQMGQEVILRCVPISNHLYFYWYRQILGQKVEFLVSFYNNEISEKSEIFDDQFSVERPDGSNFTLKIRSTKLEDSAMYFCASSEALIARLGDTDTQYFGPGTRLTVL.

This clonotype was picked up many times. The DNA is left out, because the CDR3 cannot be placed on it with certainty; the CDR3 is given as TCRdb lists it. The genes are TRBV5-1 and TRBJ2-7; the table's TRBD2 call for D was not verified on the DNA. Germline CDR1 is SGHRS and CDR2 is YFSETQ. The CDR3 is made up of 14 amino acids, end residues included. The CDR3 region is CASSFGAGPREQYF.

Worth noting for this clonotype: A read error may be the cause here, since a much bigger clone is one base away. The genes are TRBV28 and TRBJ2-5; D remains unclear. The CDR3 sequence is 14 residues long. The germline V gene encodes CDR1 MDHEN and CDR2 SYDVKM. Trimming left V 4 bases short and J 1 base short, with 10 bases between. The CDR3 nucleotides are TGTGCCAGCAGTTCGGCTGCCCCCCAAGAGACCCAGTACTTC. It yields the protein CASSSAAPQETQYF.

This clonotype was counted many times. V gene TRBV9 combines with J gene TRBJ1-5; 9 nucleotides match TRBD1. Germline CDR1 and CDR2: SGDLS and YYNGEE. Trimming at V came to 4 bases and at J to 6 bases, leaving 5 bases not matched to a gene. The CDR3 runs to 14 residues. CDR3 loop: CASSTGQGPQPQHF. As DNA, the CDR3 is TGTGCCAGCAGCACTGGACAGGGGCCTCAGCCCCAGCATTTT.

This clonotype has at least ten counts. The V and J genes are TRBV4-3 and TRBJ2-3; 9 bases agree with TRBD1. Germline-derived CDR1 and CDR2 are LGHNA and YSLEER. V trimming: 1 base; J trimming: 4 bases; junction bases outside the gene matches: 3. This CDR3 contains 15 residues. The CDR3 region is CASSQGTGVSDTQYF. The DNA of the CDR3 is TGCGCCAGCAGCCAAGGGACAGGGGTTTCAGATACGCAGTATTTT.